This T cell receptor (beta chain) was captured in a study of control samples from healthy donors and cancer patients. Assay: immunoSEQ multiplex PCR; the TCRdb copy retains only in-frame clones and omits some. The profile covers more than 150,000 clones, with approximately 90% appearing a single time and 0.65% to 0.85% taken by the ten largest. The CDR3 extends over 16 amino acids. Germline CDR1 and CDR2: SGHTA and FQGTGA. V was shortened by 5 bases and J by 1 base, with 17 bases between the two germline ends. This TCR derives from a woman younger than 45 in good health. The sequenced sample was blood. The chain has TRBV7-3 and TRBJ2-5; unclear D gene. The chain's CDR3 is CASSLLGRVPQETQYF. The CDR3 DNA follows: TGTGCCAGCAGCCTACTGGGCCGGGTGCCCCAAGAGACCCAGTACTTC.